What follows are 13 T cell receptor beta chains derived from one specimen sequenced in a study of OX40 agonist ivuxolimab in advanced cancers. TCRdb's table, derived via immunoSEQ multiplex PCR, lists solely in-frame clones and lacks some. Here the sample spans 55,000 to 65,000 clones, roughly nine tenths being singletons. Sequenced material: CD4+ or CD8+ T cells sorted from blood, taken in a trial of the OX40 agonist ivuxolimab. Every receptor here comes from an adult with an advanced solid tumor such as melanoma, head and neck, liver or kidney cancer.

The chain has TRBV5-1 and TRBJ2-5; 9 bases map to TRBD1. Trimming at V came to 4 bases and at J to 4 bases, leaving 5 bases not matched to a gene. Germline V gene sequence: CDR1 SGHRS, CDR2 YFSETQ. The CDR3 extends over 14 amino acids. The DNA of the CDR3 is TGCGCCAGCAGCGAACAGGGGGCCGGAGAGACCCAGTACTTC. It encodes CASSEQGAGETQYF.

The chain employs TRBV27 and TRBJ2-3; D ambiguous. The germline V and J ends were trimmed by 6 bases and 2 bases, with 9 bases remaining between them. CDR1 and CDR2 (germline): MNHEY, SMNVEV (reference sequence). The CDR3 contains 13 residues. This CDR3 is CASRPTYTDTQYF. The CDR3 DNA follows: TGTGCCAGCAGGCCTACGTACACAGATACGCAGTATTTT.

The chain has TRBV28 and TRBJ2-7; 7 positions agree with TRBD2. Unmatched junction bases numbered 17, after V lost 5 bases and J lost 7 bases. CDR1 is MDHEN, CDR2 SYDVKM, per germline. CDR3 size: 16 residues. The CDR3 region has the DNA TGTGCCAGCAGTCCCTCTGGAGGTAGCGGGCTATTGGAGCAGTACTTC. Translating it yields CASSPSGGSGLLEQYF.

The CDR3 spells CAWAGTERGEQYF. CDR3 in DNA: TGTGCCTGGGCTGGGACCGAGAGAGGCGAGCAGTACTTC. The rearrangement uses TRBV30 and TRBJ2-7; D assignment may be TRBD1 or TRBD2 (5 bases each). The V and J ends lost 5 bases and 6 bases respectively, with 17 bases between them. Per the germline V gene, CDR1 is GTSNPN and CDR2 is SVGIG (reference sequence). The CDR3 length is 13 residues.

This chain uses TRBV30 with TRBJ1-2; 10 positions agree with TRBD1. Germline V gene data show CDR1 as GTSNPN and CDR2 as SVGIG (reference sequence). V shed 1 base and J 3 bases; nucleotides not matched to a gene: 8. CDR3 length: 16 amino acids. The CDR3 is CAWSAGQGRGDYGYTF. The CDR3 bases are TGTGCCTGGAGTGCGGGACAGGGGAGGGGCGACTATGGCTACACCTTC.

This chain uses TRBV10-3 with TRBJ2-7, with 9 bases aligning to TRBD1. CDR1 and CDR2 from the germline V gene are ENHRY and SYGVKD. V lost 4 bases to trimming and J lost 2 bases; unmatched junction nucleotides: 3. The CDR3 has 14 residues. The CDR3 nucleotides are TGTGCCATCAGTGGGAGACAGGGGGCCTACGAGCAGTACTTC. This encodes CAISGRQGAYEQYF.

The V and J genes are TRBV7-8 and TRBJ2-3; D unresolved. Trimming pared 6 bases from V and 6 bases from J, leaving 16 bases between. This CDR3 is 14 amino acids long. The germline V gene has CDR1 SGHVS and CDR2 FQNEAQ. The DNA for the CDR3 is TGTGCCAGCAGGTCCCTAAACCTATGGGATACGCAGTATTTT. Translating it yields CASRSLNLWDTQYF.

V gene TRBV6-6 combines with J gene TRBJ2-7; tentative D call: TRBD2 (6 bases). The CDR3 contains 12 residues. Germline assignment: CDR1 MNHNY and CDR2 SVGAGI (reference sequence). The germline V and J ends were trimmed by 8 bases and 5 bases, with 13 bases remaining between them. The CDR3 sequence: CASRPRGNEQYF. CDR3 DNA: TGTGCCAGCCGCCCCCGGGGGAACGAGCAGTACTTC.

The J gene is TRBJ2-3, the V gene TRBV28; 7 bases are shared with TRBD2. Trimming cost V 4 bases and J 0 bases; bases outside gene matches: 4. Germline V lookup: CDR1 MDHEN, CDR2 SYDVKM. The CDR3 has 15 amino acids. The CDR3 nucleotides are TGTGCCAGCAGTTCCCTAGCGGATAGCACAGATACGCAGTATTTT. Translated, it gives CASSSLADSTDTQYF.

The chain links TRBV6-1 to TRBJ2-3; 10 bases line up with TRBD2. This CDR3 contains 15 residues. V trimming: 6 bases; J trimming: 3 bases; junction bases outside the gene matches: 6. The germline V gene encodes CDR1 MNHNS and CDR2 SASEGT. The CDR3 protein is CASSPGAGGTDTQYF. The CDR3 region has the DNA TGTGCCAGCAGCCCTGGAGCGGGAGGGACAGATACGCAGTATTTT.

The chain couples TRBV19 to TRBJ1-3; tentative D call: TRBD1 (6 bases). This CDR3 region has 14 residues. The V gene lost 6 bases and the J gene lost 3 bases, with 12 bases spanning the gap. CDR1 LNHDA and CDR2 SQIVND come from the germline V gene (reference sequence). The CDR3 sequence is CASRDRGRGNTIYF. In nucleotides, the CDR3 is TGTGCCAGTAGGGACAGAGGGCGTGGAAACACCATATATTTT. The whole variable domain, remainder taken from reference TRBV19 and TRBJ1-3, is DGGITQSPKYLFRKEGQNVTLSCEQNLNHDAMYWYRQDPGQGLRLIYYSQIVNDFQKGDIAEGYSVSREKKESFPLTVTSAQKNPTAFYLCASRDRGRGNTIYFGEGSWLTVV.

The chain links TRBV25-1 to TRBJ2-7; D gene ambiguous. The CDR3 has 11 residues. The germline V and J ends were trimmed by 6 bases and 6 bases, with 9 bases remaining between them. Germline V CDR1 and CDR2: MGHDK, SYGVNS. CDR3 protein: CASRGNTEQYF. Written as DNA, the CDR3 is TGTGCCAGCAGGGGGAACACCGAGCAGTACTTC.

V is TRBV9 and J is TRBJ2-3, with D possibly TRBD2 on 5 matching bases. CDR3 length: 15 amino acids. V was trimmed by 0 bases and J by 0 bases, leaving 8 bases between them. Germline V gene lookup returns CDR1 SGDLS and CDR2 YYNGEE. CDR3 sequence: CASSVVGISTDTQYF. Here the CDR3 DNA reads TGTGCCAGCAGCGTAGTCGGGATTAGCACAGATACGCAGTATTTT.